What follows describes a single TCR beta chain. Its antigen is currently not known. Per-base qualities were not stored, and no clone one base away is much larger. The sample comes from a study of cytomegalovirus exposure and HLA in healthy donors (dated by TCRdb to 2016 to 2017). With regard to the full study: In an earlier analysis of about 560 of the donors, 276 Gb of sequence data and 117 million unique TCR beta sequences from 150 million to 200 million T cells were reported. An early release covering about 600 HLA-typed donors comprised about 300 gigabases of sequencing data and some 79 million unique TCR sequences. The genetic ancestry cluster associated with self-reported Caucasian donors included approximately 85% of the 300 to 450 genotyped donors. The study was designed to test whether signatures of past pathogen exposure could be identified by cataloging public T cell receptors. The study used immunosequencing to profile the T cell repertoires of hundreds of subjects and linked those repertoires to cytomegalovirus serostatus. Along with the approximately 700-subject first cohort, a separate validation cohort of some 130 different subjects was used. To predict cytomegalovirus infection status, the study combined high-throughput TCR immunosequencing, statistical association of individual TCRs with disease status, and machine learning. In a later analysis, previously published TCR beta repertoires from several hundred donors were re-analyzed and high-resolution HLA genotyping was added so that TCR occurrence patterns could be studied. Rather than drawing on any new phenotypic data, the later analysis identified candidate immune exposures from TCR beta sequences and the way those sequences occurred across donors. In an earlier analysis of roughly 540 of the donors, high-throughput TCR beta sequencing was used to judge whether each TCR beta V gene segment behaved as functional or pseudogenic. Alongside the repertoire data, information on donor age, sex, ethnicity and CMV serostatus was compiled. A later genetic analysis used genome-wide SNP genotypes for about 60% of the roughly 700 donors, treating that subset as a discovery cohort. Every discovery cohort repertoire had been produced on one sequencing platform. Class I and class II HLA loci were covered by the typing at four-digit resolution. Typing coverage differed by locus: A, B, C, DRB1 and DQB1 were typed in roughly 620-630 donors, DQA1 in about 510, DPA1 in over 600, and DPB1 in around 490. Because of strong linkage in the cohort, 4 to 6 DR-DQ haplotypes were treated as single units for association and clustering. Among some 400 genotyped donors of the cohort, an average of approximately 250,000 unique TCR beta nucleotide sequences were sequenced per donor, around 20% of them non-productive. The paper's findings and limits, for the study overall: Compared with equally common non-associated chains, HLA-associated TCR beta chains in a later analysis were more clonally expanded and had lower generation probabilities. In this cohort, only TCR beta chains were sequenced, and detectable features were limited by the absence of alpha or paired-chain data. In a later analysis, some 18,000 TCR beta sequences were associated with specific HLA alleles at a false discovery rate of 0.05. The study gave a list of roughly 150 TCR beta chains associated with cytomegalovirus. In a later analysis, several top co-occurrence clusters were reported to appear linked to parvovirus B19, influenza, CMV and Epstein-Barr virus. The authors suggested that the approach could potentially be generalized to other disease states and immunological phenotypes. Because counts were too low, around 18 rarely observed V segments, including chromosome 9 orphons, were left out of the earlier analysis of some 600 of the donors. In an earlier analysis of under 600 of the donors, most TCR beta V segments were observed in productive rearrangements about 90% or about 30% of the time, broadly matching IMGT annotations. Because HLA typing was unavailable for some donors at each locus, only the typed subset was used in association tests. Sequencing depth was assumed to be roughly uniform across donors in the presence/absence analyses, though that assumption may not hold. A later analysis found that most CMV-associated TCR beta chains appeared HLA-restricted, with HLA associations seemingly driven largely by CMV exposure. Linkage disequilibrium might explain the correlated functional status among segregating V segments, but an unknown experimental factor could not be excluded. Some IMGT-functional V segments, including TRBV6-2 and TRBV6-3, could not be distinguished by the 87-base-pair reads and were therefore excluded. Across donors, most TCR sequences were observed very rarely, whereas some public TCRs were present in many individuals. The only immune exposure information available for the cohort was CMV serostatus. The classifier was reported to diagnose cytomegalovirus status with high specificity and sensitivity in both the original cohort and the validation cohort. According to a later genetic analysis, donors in an Asian-associated ancestry cluster had fewer N-insertions in productive TCRs than the approximately 630-donor mean. In vitro tests confirmed that three of the cytomegalovirus-associated TCR beta chains recognize cytomegalovirus antigens. When HLA alleles, especially DR and DQ, strongly co-occurred, TCR associations were difficult to assign to individual alleles. A later genetic analysis associated a missense DCLRE1C variant with V-gene and J-gene trimming of TCR beta chains, and an independent cohort replicated the association. A further reported finding was that TCR beta sequences accurately predicted the HLA-A and HLA-B alleles for most subjects in the first cohort. A later analysis found that TCR association rates varied across HLA loci, with DRB1 alleles showing the most associated TCRs and HLA-C alleles the fewest. A group of highly shared sequence variants was considered likely to be a technical artifact of the sequencing pipeline.

The cohort consisted of 650 to 700 healthy bone marrow donors. Cohort members were all nominally healthy when sampled, although unrecorded immune exposures were likely present. The donor tested CMV seropositive and was one of the 289 seropositive cohort members. Each donor provided a peripheral blood sample, and peripheral blood mononuclear cells were used for TCR beta sequencing. The Qiagen DNeasy Blood Extraction Kit was used to extract genomic DNA from the blood cell samples. Libraries were constructed by the immunoSEQ multiplex PCR assay. The multiplex PCR relied on a mix of 60 forward primers for TCR Vbeta segments and 13 reverse primers for TCR Jbeta segments. A multiplex PCR assay on genomic DNA amplified the CDR3 region of rearranged TCR beta genes. On the Illumina HiSeq System, the amplified TCR beta libraries were sequenced as 87-base-pair reads. The study's processing was this. A later analysis tallied 80 million to 95 million unique TCR beta chains across the 650 to 750 repertoires, and about 12 million of those chains were shared by two or more donors. A nearest-neighbor algorithm error-corrected the raw reads and collapsed the reads into unique sequences, merging closely related sequences to remove PCR and sequencing errors. To assign V, D and J gene segments, CDR3 sequences were aligned to IMGT reference sequences. For a sequence to be retained, a match of at least six nucleotides to both a V gene segment and a J gene segment was required. Rearrangements were classified as productive when the CDR3 lacked stop codons and remained in frame with V and J, and all other rearrangements were classified as non-productive. CDR3 was defined by IMGT convention, running from the second conserved V-encoded cysteine to the conserved J-encoded phenylalanine. The earlier analysis of about 610 of the donors excluded any sequence lacking an unambiguous match to a single V gene segment. In an earlier analysis of several hundred of the donors, V segments were called functional above 56.7% productive rearrangements and were called segregating when the between-donor standard deviation exceeded 5%. A statistical classification framework was developed to diagnose cytomegalovirus status using the catalog of TCR beta chain sequences. In a later analysis, V and J genes were assigned by comparing TCR nucleotide sequences against IMGT/GENE-DB human TR gene sequences. The TCRdist pipeline was used in a later analysis to assign CDR3 sequences and most-parsimonious VDJ recombination scenarios. In a later analysis, each TCR beta chain was defined by its CDR3 amino acid sequence together with its V-gene family, and reads lacking a unique V-gene family were excluded. In a later analysis, around 600 highly shared, low-generation-probability nucleotide sequences were removed to address suspected cross-contamination and a sequencing artifact. In a later analysis, a clonal expansion index was calculated for each public chain from normalized within-repertoire ranks of inferred template counts. A later analysis computed generation probabilities with a VDJ recombination model fitted to out-of-frame rearrangements, and checked the results against IGoR. A later analysis scored TCR-TCR, TCR-HLA and TCR-CMV co-occurrence with hypergeometric tests, applying a repertoire-size bias correction to TCR pairs. False discovery rates were estimated in a later analysis by permuting HLA or CMV assignments 20 times. A later analysis grouped co-occurring TCRs with DBSCAN, adding TCRdist sequence similarity when clustering within HLA-allele-positive subsets. Co-occurrence clustering excluded repertoires with fewer than 30,000 or more than 120,000 public chains, plus five with anomalous nucleotide sharing. TCRdb limited this immuneACCESS table to in-frame rearrangements with V and J called. A share of clones is missing; checked studies link under half to unresolved V genes, and the rest is unexplained. V, J and clone size are those of that table, while D and trimming were read from the DNA. The sample contains 100,000 to 150,000 clones, 15% to 20% of them found a single time. In total, the top ten clones hold approximately 2.9% of the sample.

Between the V and J ends, shortened by 8 bases and 7 bases respectively, the junction contains 15 bases. Counted from cysteine to phenylalanine, this CDR3 has 13 amino acids. Only the CDR3 DNA stays, 39 bases, in frame from base 1. Taken from the germline V gene, the CDR1 and CDR2 loops are MDHEN and SYDVKM. The chain links TRBV28 with TRBJ1-5; the D gene is perhaps TRBD1, from 6 matching bases. The sample taken for sequencing was PBMCs. The sequence was obtained from a female donor in good health and CMV-seropositive. CDR3 reads: CASLPEQGQPQHF. The base sequence is TGTGCCAGCCTCCCAGAACAGGGACAGCCCCAGCATTTT.